This T cell receptor (beta chain) was captured in a study of cytomegalovirus exposure and HLA in healthy donors. Study-wide findings and caveats: An analysis done earlier found most TCR beta V segments productive about 87% or about 30% of the time. A later analysis showed that HLA-associated TCR beta chains had undergone more clonal expansion than equally common others. The classifier was said to identify cytomegalovirus status with high specificity and sensitivity. For most subjects, TCR beta sequences were reported to predict HLA-A and HLA-B alleles with accuracy.

CDR1 is GTSNPN, CDR2 SVGIG, per germline (reference sequence). Trimming stripped 5 bases from V and 0 bases from J, with 10 bases between. The CDR3 consists of 13 residues. Worth noting for this clone: Antigen unknown.

PCR involved 60 Vbeta and 13 Jbeta primers. Assay: immunoSEQ multiplex PCR; the TCRdb copy retains only in-frame clones and omits some. This table holds under 200,000 clones, approximately 81% found once. V is TRBV30 and J is TRBJ1-1, with D tentatively TRBD1 (6 bases). Sequenced material: PBMCs. The source of this sequence is a woman aged 50 to 60 in good health and CMV-seronegative. CDR3 sequence: CAWATGLNTEAFF. The CDR3 nucleotides read TGTGCCTGGGCTACAGGGCTGAACACTGAAGCTTTCTTT. The whole variable domain, remainder taken from reference TRBV30 and TRBJ1-1, is SQTIHQWPATLVQPVGSPLSLECTVEGTSNPNLYWYRQAAGRGLQLLFYSVGIGQISSEVPQNLSASRPQDRQFILSSKKLLLSDSGFYLCAWATGLNTEAFFGQGTRLTVV.